A selection of T cell receptor beta chains follows, all from one sample in a study of beta chain features in type 1 diabetes. Generated by immunoSEQ multiplex PCR, the TCRdb table keeps only in-frame clones and is missing some. The table has 900,000 or so clones, roughly 15% seen once. The sequencing input was naive CD4+ T cells from blood. The receptors derive from a woman aged 18 to 35 in good health. CDR3s include the opening cysteine and the closing phenylalanine or tryptophan. The D gene is left open where the match is weak. Not every row has a clone size; where given, it reads once, few, many or a size class.

d_gene: NA
v_gene: TRBV11-3
abundance: few
j_gene: TRBJ2-3
CDR3aa: CASSGDVSRADTQYF
CDR3nt: TGTGCCAGCAGCGGCGATGTTTCTAGAGCAGATACGCAGTATTTT

d_gene: NA
v_gene: TRBV5-1
abundance: NA
j_gene: TRBJ1-5
CDR3aa: CASRPSDTPNQPQHF
CDR3nt: TGCGCCAGCAGGCCGTCGGACACCCCAAATCAGCCCCAGCATTTT

d_gene: NA
v_gene: TRBV11-2
abundance: NA
j_gene: TRBJ2-6
CDR3aa: CAIRWRTTGANVLTF
CDR3nt: TGTGCCATTCGGTGGAGGACGACTGGGGCCAACGTCCTGACTTTC

d_gene: NA
v_gene: TRBV27
abundance: NA
j_gene: TRBJ2-3
CDR3aa: CASSSGGLWREWSGDTQYF
CDR3nt: TGTGCCAGCAGTTCCGGGGGGCTCTGGCGGGAGTGGTCGGGGGATACGCAGTATTTT

d_gene: NA
v_gene: TRBV7-3
abundance: few
j_gene: TRBJ2-5
CDR3aa: CASSLTRDGTQYF
CDR3nt: TGTGCCAGCAGCTTAACTCGGGATGGGACCCAGTACTTC

d_gene: NA
v_gene: TRBV28
abundance: NA
j_gene: TRBJ2-5
CDR3aa: CASSQGPRETQYF
CDR3nt: TGTGCCAGCAGCCAGGGGCCGAGGGAGACCCAGTACTTC

d_gene: TRBD2
v_gene: TRBV18
abundance: NA
j_gene: TRBJ2-5
CDR3aa: CASSPGSSSGSRETQYF
CDR3nt: TGTGCCAGCTCACCAGGCAGCTCTAGCGGGAGCCGGGAGACCCAGTACTTC

d_gene: NA
v_gene: TRBV7-2
abundance: NA
j_gene: TRBJ1-4
CDR3aa: CASSFWGSTNEKLFF
CDR3nt: TGTGCCAGCAGCTTTTGGGGTTCGACTAATGAAAAACTGTTTTTT

d_gene: TRBD2
v_gene: TRBV5-1
abundance: few
j_gene: TRBJ2-1
CDR3aa: CASSLAGTRNNEQFF
CDR3nt: TGCGCCAGCAGCTTGGCCGGGACTAGAAACAATGAGCAGTTCTTC

d_gene: NA
v_gene: TRBV14
abundance: few
j_gene: TRBJ2-3
CDR3aa: CASSPIAVAGTQYF
CDR3nt: TGTGCCAGCAGCCCTATAGCTGTGGCGGGGACGCAGTATTTT

d_gene: NA
v_gene: TRBV10-3
abundance: NA
j_gene: TRBJ2-3
CDR3aa: CATNTRGFTDTQYF
CDR3nt: TGTGCCACCAACACCCGGGGGTTCACAGATACGCAGTATTTT

d_gene: NA
v_gene: TRBV7-2
abundance: few
j_gene: TRBJ1-1
CDR3aa: CASRPTPGSEAFF
CDR3nt: TGTGCCAGCAGACCTACCCCCGGCTCTGAAGCTTTCTTT

d_gene: TRBD1
v_gene: TRBV19
abundance: few
j_gene: TRBJ2-7
CDR3aa: CASSIGTVSYEQYF
CDR3nt: TGTGCCAGTAGTATCGGGACAGTGTCCTACGAGCAGTACTTC

d_gene: TRBD1
v_gene: TRBV14
abundance: NA
j_gene: TRBJ1-4
CDR3aa: CASSRNRGPEKLFF
CDR3nt: TGTGCCAGCAGCCGTAACAGGGGGCCAGAAAAACTGTTTTTT

d_gene: NA
v_gene: TRBV7-2
abundance: few
j_gene: TRBJ1-2
CDR3aa: CASSPGTTNYGYTF
CDR3nt: TGTGCCAGCAGCCCCGGGACGACTAACTATGGCTACACCTTC

d_gene: TRBD2
v_gene: TRBV5-1
abundance: few
j_gene: TRBJ2-4
CDR3aa: CASSVAGGLENIQYF
CDR3nt: TGCGCCAGCAGCGTAGCGGGAGGGCTAGAAAACATTCAGTACTTC

d_gene: TRBD2
v_gene: TRBV6-6
abundance: NA
j_gene: TRBJ2-2
CDR3aa: CASRVTSGTTGELFF
CDR3nt: TGTGCCAGCAGGGTAACTAGCGGAACCACCGGGGAGCTGTTTTTT

d_gene: NA
v_gene: TRBV7-2
abundance: few
j_gene: TRBJ2-5
CDR3aa: CASSLQRQETQYF
CDR3nt: TGTGCCAGCAGCTTGCAGAGACAAGAGACCCAGTACTTC

d_gene: NA
v_gene: TRBV4-3
abundance: few
j_gene: TRBJ2-4
CDR3aa: CASSQSSGDKNIQYF
CDR3nt: TGCGCCAGCAGCCAATCGTCAGGGGACAAAAACATTCAGTACTTC

d_gene: NA
v_gene: TRBV9
abundance: NA
j_gene: TRBJ2-1
CDR3aa: CASSVAGRDEQFF
CDR3nt: TGTGCCAGCAGCGTAGCAGGGCGGGATGAGCAGTTCTTC

d_gene: NA
v_gene: TRBV21-1
abundance: few
j_gene: TRBJ2-3
CDR3aa: CASPRPWAQDTQYF
CDR3nt: TGTGCCAGCCCTCGACCGTGGGCCCAAGATACGCAGTATTTT

d_gene: NA
v_gene: TRBV2
abundance: NA
j_gene: TRBJ2-1
CDR3aa: CASSEARRGYNEQFF
CDR3nt: TGTGCCAGCAGTGAAGCGCGTCGCGGGTACAATGAGCAGTTCTTC

d_gene: NA
v_gene: TRBV19
abundance: few
j_gene: TRBJ2-3
CDR3aa: CASSMINREDTQYF
CDR3nt: TGTGCCAGTAGTATGATTAACAGGGAAGATACGCAGTATTTT

d_gene: NA
v_gene: TRBV5-4
abundance: NA
j_gene: TRBJ1-1
CDR3aa: CASRGVMNTEAFF
CDR3nt: TGTGCCAGCAGGGGGGTCATGAACACTGAAGCTTTCTTT

d_gene: NA
v_gene: TRBV28
abundance: NA
j_gene: TRBJ1-1
CDR3aa: CASSSSTRQEAFF
CDR3nt: TGTGCCAGCAGTTCCTCCACACGACAGGAAGCTTTCTTT

d_gene: NA
v_gene: TRBV27
abundance: NA
j_gene: TRBJ2-4
CDR3aa: CASSSQNGNIQYF
CDR3nt: TGTGCCAGCAGTAGCCAAAACGGTAACATTCAGTACTTC

d_gene: TRBD1
v_gene: TRBV29-1
abundance: few
j_gene: TRBJ1-1
CDR3aa: CSVPKGQGGREAFF
CDR3nt: TGCAGCGTTCCAAAGGGACAGGGTGGTCGTGAAGCTTTCTTT

d_gene: NA
v_gene: TRBV5-6
abundance: few
j_gene: TRBJ2-7
CDR3aa: CASSLADEQYF
CDR3nt: TGTGCCAGCAGCTTGGCCGACGAGCAGTACTTC

d_gene: NA
v_gene: TRBV18
abundance: few
j_gene: TRBJ2-3
CDR3aa: CASQGRFTDTQYF
CDR3nt: TGTGCCAGTCAGGGCCGGTTCACAGATACGCAGTATTTT